The present T cell receptor (beta chain) was sequenced within a study of spatial heterogeneity in lung cancer. Time point meaning: blood at routine non-recurrence follow-up after resection. Germline loops: CDR1 SGHRS, CDR2 YFSETQ. The V and J ends lost 4 bases and 2 bases, in that order; junction bases with no gene match: 8. There are 15 residues in the CDR3. All TCR cDNA molecules were individually tagged with a unique molecular identifier. MiXCR was run by TCRdb on the 5' RACE reads, yielding one entry per CDR3 protein. The sample consists of some 1,700 distinct CDR3 sequences, 19% of them appearing once.

This chain uses TRBV5-1 with TRBJ2-5; TRBD1 agrees at 7 bases. This sequence originates from a male donor with early-stage non-small cell lung cancer. This sample comprised PBMCs, obtained at follow-up. The CDR3 here is CASSPDRVGQETQYF. CDR3 DNA sequence: TGCGCCAGCAGCCCCGACAGGGTGGGGCAAGAGACCCAGTACTTC. Variable domain in full (rest from reference TRBV5-1 and TRBJ2-5): KAGVTQTPRYLIKTRGQQVTLSCSPISGHRSVSWYQQTPGQGLQFLFEYFSETQRNKGNFPGRFSGRQFSNSRSEMNVSTLELGDSALYLCASSPDRVGQETQYFGPGTRLLVL.